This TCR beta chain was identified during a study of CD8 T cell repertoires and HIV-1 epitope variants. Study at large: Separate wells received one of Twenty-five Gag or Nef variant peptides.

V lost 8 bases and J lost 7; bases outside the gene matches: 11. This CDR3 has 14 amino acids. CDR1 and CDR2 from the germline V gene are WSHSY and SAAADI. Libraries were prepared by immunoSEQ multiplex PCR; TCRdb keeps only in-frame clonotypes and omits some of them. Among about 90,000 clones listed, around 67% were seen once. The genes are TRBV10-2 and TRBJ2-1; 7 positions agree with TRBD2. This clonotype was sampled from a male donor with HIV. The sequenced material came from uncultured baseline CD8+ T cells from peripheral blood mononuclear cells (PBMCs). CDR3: CASGRTGGRNEQFF. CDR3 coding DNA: TGCGCCAGCGGGAGGACGGGAGGTCGGAATGAGCAGTTCTTC.